Included here is one T cell receptor (beta chain) sequence, with context. Its antigen is not identified. The TCR cDNA carried a universal primer site and UMIs from 5'RACE template switching. MiXCR, run by TCRdb on the 5' RACE reads, gives a single entry per CDR3 protein. Among roughly 330,000 distinct CDR3 sequences listed, about 6.6% were seen once. This sample stems from a study of T cells after yellow fever vaccination. Overall study results and limits: FACS-sorted repertoires could harbor abundant contaminating bulk-population clonotypes. Detected again after the booster were most primary-vaccination clones, at nearly 97% CD4 and roughly 88% CD8.

The V gene's germline CDR1 is SGHVS and CDR2 FQNEAQ. The CDR3 consists of 15 residues. V was trimmed by 2 bases and J by 6 bases, leaving 17 bases between them. This clonotype was obtained from a man between 18 and 35 years old who received the YFV17D yellow fever vaccine. Sequences were derived from PBMCs, sampled roughly seven weeks after the first yellow fever vaccination. The chain couples TRBV7-8 to TRBJ2-7; the D call may be TRBD1 or TRBD2 (5 bases each). CDR3 DNA sequence: TGTGCCAGCAGCTTATCGGGGAAGCAGGGCCTCGAGCAGTACTTC. Its translation is CASSLSGKQGLEQYF.